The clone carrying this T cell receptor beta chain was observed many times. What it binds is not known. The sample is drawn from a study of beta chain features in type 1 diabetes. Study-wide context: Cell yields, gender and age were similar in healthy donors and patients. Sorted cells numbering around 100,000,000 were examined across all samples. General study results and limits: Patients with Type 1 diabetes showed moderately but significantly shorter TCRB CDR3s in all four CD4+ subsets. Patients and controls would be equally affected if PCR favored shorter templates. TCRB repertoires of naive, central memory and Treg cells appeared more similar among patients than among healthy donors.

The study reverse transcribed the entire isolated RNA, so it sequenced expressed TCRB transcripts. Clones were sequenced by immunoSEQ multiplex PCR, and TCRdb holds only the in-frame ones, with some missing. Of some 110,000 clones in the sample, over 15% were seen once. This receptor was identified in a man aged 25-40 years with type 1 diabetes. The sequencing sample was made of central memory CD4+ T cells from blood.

The CDR3 sequence is CASSLQDEGEQYF. The CDR3 DNA follows: TGTGCCAGCAGCCTTCAAGACGAGGGCGAGCAGTACTTC. The V gene is TRBV7-9, the J gene TRBJ2-7; TRBD2 is a possible D gene (5 bases). Trimming took 5 bases from V and 6 from J, leaving 14 bases between them. CDR3 length: 13 residues. Germline CDR1 is SEHNR and CDR2 is FQNEAQ (reference sequence).